The next 17 T cell receptor beta chains were all read from a single sample in a study of shared clonotypes between healthy human individuals. The repertoire was sequenced with immunoSEQ multiplex PCR; TCRdb's copy has only in-frame clones and lacks some. Of roughly 850,000 clones listed, about 96% are singletons. Naive CD8 cells, CD45RO-negative and positively selected for CCR7, excluded terminally differentiated effector memory CD45RA+ cells. Sequenced: naive CD8+ T cells sorted from blood. The receptors stem from a man in his thirties or forties in good health.

The J gene is TRBJ1-1, the V gene TRBV13; unclear D gene. The CDR3 covers 14 residues. With 0 bases removed from V and 0 bases from J, the gap between germline ends came to 5 bases. Germline-derived CDR1 and CDR2 are PRHDT and FYEKMQ (reference sequence). The CDR3 sequence: CASSLGLLNTEAFF. CDR3 sequence (DNA): TGTGCCAGCAGCTTAGGACTGTTGAACACTGAAGCTTTCTTT.

The CDR3 sequence is CASGRVNSGANVLTF. Here the CDR3 DNA reads TGTGCCAGCGGCCGGGTTAACTCTGGGGCCAACGTCCTGACTTTC. The J gene is TRBJ2-6, the V gene TRBV9; D is undetermined. The CDR3 runs to 15 residues. Trimming cost V 7 bases and J 0 bases, with 11 bases left between them. Germline CDR1 and CDR2: SGDLS and YYNGEE.

The chain couples TRBV5-5 to TRBJ2-7, with TRBD1 matching over 7 bases. The CDR3 sequence is 15 residues long. Germline V lookup: CDR1 SGHKS, CDR2 YYEKEE (reference sequence). The J segment lost 2 bases and the V segment lost 6 bases, leaving 11 bases of the junction unmatched. CDR3 DNA sequence: TGTGCCAGCACCGTTGGACAGGCTATAACCTACGAGCAGTACTTC. Encoded protein: CASTVGQAITYEQYF.

The rearrangement links TRBV29-1 to TRBJ2-1, with 7 bases matching TRBD2. Germline V lookup: CDR1 SQVTM, CDR2 ANQGSEA. The CDR3 consists of 12 residues. Germline trimming cut 7 bases from V and 7 bases from J; bases unmatched to any gene: 7. This CDR3 is CSAGRWRNEQFF. The DNA for the CDR3 is TGCAGCGCCGGGAGGTGGAGGAATGAGCAGTTCTTC.

This sequence joins TRBV2 and TRBJ2-7; D is unresolved. Germline V gene data show CDR1 as SNHLY and CDR2 as FYNNEI. This CDR3 is built from 12 residues. Between the trimmed V and J ends, which lost 9 bases and 6 bases, there was a span of 15 bases. CDR3 residues: CASPDLGGEQYF. CDR3 in DNA: TGTGCCAGTCCCGACCTGGGTGGCGAGCAGTACTTC.

The chain combines TRBV9 with TRBJ2-6, with D perhaps TRBD2 (5 bases). Germline CDR1 and CDR2: SGDLS and YYNGEE. V shed 5 bases and J shed 0 bases, with 6 bases lying between them. This CDR3 contains 14 residues. CDR3 nucleotides: TGTGCCAGCAGTCGGGACTCTGGGGCCAACGTCCTGACTTTC. It is translated as CASSRDSGANVLTF. The full variable domain, rest sourced from reference TRBV9 and TRBJ2-6, is DSGVTQTPKHLITATGQRVTLRCSPRSGDLSVYWYQQSLDQGLQFLIQYYNGEERAKGNILERFSAQQFPDLHSELNLSSLELGDSALYFCASSRDSGANVLTFGAGSRLTVL.

Comment on this clone: Distinct nucleotide sequences in the sample also encode this CDR3. The V gene is TRBV2, the J gene TRBJ2-3; the D is unclear. The CDR3 totals 12 residues. CDR1 is SNHLY, CDR2 FYNNEI, per germline. With 7 bases removed from V and 0 bases from J, the gap between germline ends came to 5 bases. This CDR3 reads CASIGSTDTQYF. The DNA of the CDR3 is TGTGCCAGCATCGGGAGCACAGATACGCAGTATTTT.

The chain couples TRBV6-6 to TRBJ2-7, with D uncertain. From germline, CDR1 is MNHNY and CDR2 SVGAGI (reference sequence). The V end was cut by 6 bases, the J end by 2 bases, with 14 bases between. The CDR3 is 14 amino acids. CDR3 sequence reads: CASSQDQSPYEQYF. As DNA, the CDR3 is TGTGCCAGCAGCCAAGACCAATCCCCCTACGAGCAGTACTTC.

J is TRBJ2-7 and V is TRBV6-4, with D possibly being TRBD1 (6 bases). CDR1 is MRHNA, CDR2 SNTAGT, per germline. The CDR3 loop spans 12 amino acids. Deletions cut 6 bases from V and 7 bases from J, with 13 bases between. CDR3: CASSPLRGEQYF. CDR3 in DNA: TGTGCCAGCAGCCCTCTTAGGGGGGAGCAGTACTTC.

The chain has TRBV5-6 and TRBJ2-7; D is ambiguous. V lost 3 bases to trimming and J lost 11 bases, with 12 bases between them. Germline assignment: CDR1 SGHDT and CDR2 YYEEEE. The CDR3 contains 11 residues. This chain's CDR3 is CASSSDAVEYF. The CDR3 DNA reads as TGTGCCAGCAGCTCGGACGCCGTGGAGTACTTC.

This clone was recorded only once. The rearrangement joins TRBV7-6 to TRBJ2-7, with D perhaps being TRBD1 or TRBD2 (5 bases each). The CDR3 is 15 residues long. Germline V gives CDR1 SGHVS, CDR2 FNYEAQ. V lost 5 bases and J 0 bases, leaving 14 bases between the germline ends. CDR3 bases: TGTGCCAGCAGCCTCCGGGACGCGCCCTCCTACGAGCAGTACTTC. Amino acids: CASSLRDAPSYEQYF.

This sequence joins TRBV7-9 and TRBJ2-3; a weak D match, TRBD2 (5 bases). The CDR3 has 15 residues. V was cut by 5 bases and J by 1 base, with 13 bases left in between. Germline V CDR1 and CDR2: SEHNR, FQNEAQ (reference sequence). CDR3 nucleotides: TGTGCCAGCAGCCAAGTAGTTAGCGGCACAGATACGCAGTATTTT. Amino acid sequence: CASSQVVSGTDTQYF.

The chain recombines TRBV27 with TRBJ1-5, with TRBD1 matching 9 bases. Per the germline V gene, CDR1 is MNHEY and CDR2 is SMNVEV (reference sequence). After removal of 6 bases from V and 3 bases from J, the junction contained 3 bases not matched to a gene. The CDR3 covers 14 residues. Written as DNA, the CDR3 is TGTGCCAGCAGCGACAGGGGGTTCAATCAGCCCCAGCATTTT. Its protein is CASSDRGFNQPQHF.

This chain joins TRBV19 and TRBJ1-5; no clear D. Trimming took 5 bases from V and 3 from J, leaving 14 bases between them. The CDR3 has 15 residues. Germline CDR1 reads LNHDA; CDR2 reads SQIVND (reference sequence). DNA for the CDR3: TGTGCCAGTAGTGTGTTCGTGGGTTCCAATCAGCCCCAGCATTTT. Encoded protein: CASSVFVGSNQPQHF.

The genes are TRBV10-1 and TRBJ2-7; 8 bases agree with TRBD1. V shed 5 bases, J shed 5 bases, and the junction held 8 bases outside the gene matches. The CDR3 has 14 amino acids. Germline V CDR1 and CDR2: WNHNN, SYGVQD (reference sequence). CDR3 DNA: TGCGCCAGCAGTAGCCGGGACAGGCCCCACGAGCAGTACTTC. Its translation: CASSSRDRPHEQYF.

V is TRBV5-1 and J is TRBJ1-1; the D gene is possibly TRBD1 (5 bases). Trimming removed 4 bases at V and 4 bases at J, with 23 bases between. Per germline, CDR1 SGHRS and CDR2 YFSETQ. The CDR3 is 17 amino acids. CDR3 sequence (DNA): TGCGCCAGCAGCAATTGGGGCGAGGAGTCCTGGGGCACTGAAGCTTTCTTT. Its protein product is CASSNWGEESWGTEAFF.

This sequence joins TRBV5-5 and TRBJ1-1, with D unclear. Germline V lookup: CDR1 SGHKS, CDR2 YYEKEE (reference sequence). The V and J ends lost 5 bases and 0 bases respectively, with 17 bases between them. The CDR3 is 16 amino acids. CDR3 coding DNA: TGTGCCAGCAGTGTTGTATACAGATTTATGAACACTGAAGCTTTCTTT. This encodes CASSVVYRFMNTEAFF. The full variable domain, rest sourced from reference TRBV5-5 and TRBJ1-1, is DAGVTQSPTHLIKTRGQQVTLRCSPISGHKSVSWYQQVLGQGPQFIFQYYEKEERGRGNFPDRFSARQFPNYSSELNVNALLLGDSALYLCASSVVYRFMNTEAFFGQGTRLTVV.